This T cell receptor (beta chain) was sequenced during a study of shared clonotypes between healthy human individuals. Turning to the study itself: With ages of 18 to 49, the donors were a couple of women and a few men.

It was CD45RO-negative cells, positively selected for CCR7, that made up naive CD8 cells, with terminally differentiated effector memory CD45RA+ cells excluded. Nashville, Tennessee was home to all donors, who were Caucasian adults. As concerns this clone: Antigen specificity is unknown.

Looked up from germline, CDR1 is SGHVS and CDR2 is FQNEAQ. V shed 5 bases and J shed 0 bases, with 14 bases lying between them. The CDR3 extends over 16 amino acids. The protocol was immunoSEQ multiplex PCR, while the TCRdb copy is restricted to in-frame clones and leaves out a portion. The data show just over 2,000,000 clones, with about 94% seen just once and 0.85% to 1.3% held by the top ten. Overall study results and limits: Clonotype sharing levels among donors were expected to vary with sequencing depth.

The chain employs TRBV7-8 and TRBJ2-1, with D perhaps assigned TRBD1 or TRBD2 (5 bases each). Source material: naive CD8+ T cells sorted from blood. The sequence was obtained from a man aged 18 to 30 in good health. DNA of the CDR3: TGTGCCAGCAGCCCCGGGGCGAGGGGCTCCTACAATGAGCAGTTCTTC. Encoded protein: CASSPGARGSYNEQFF.